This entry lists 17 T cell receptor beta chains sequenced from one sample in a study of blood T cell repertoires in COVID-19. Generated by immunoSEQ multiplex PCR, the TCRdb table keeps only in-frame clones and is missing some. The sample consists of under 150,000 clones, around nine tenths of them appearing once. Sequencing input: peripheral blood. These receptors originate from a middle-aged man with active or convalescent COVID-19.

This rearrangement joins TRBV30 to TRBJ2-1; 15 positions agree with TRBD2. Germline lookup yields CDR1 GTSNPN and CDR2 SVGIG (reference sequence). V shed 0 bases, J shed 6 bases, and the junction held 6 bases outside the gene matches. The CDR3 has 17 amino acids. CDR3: CAWSVERTSGRGNEQFF. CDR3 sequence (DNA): TGTGCCTGGAGTGTAGAGAGGACTAGCGGGAGGGGCAATGAGCAGTTCTTC.

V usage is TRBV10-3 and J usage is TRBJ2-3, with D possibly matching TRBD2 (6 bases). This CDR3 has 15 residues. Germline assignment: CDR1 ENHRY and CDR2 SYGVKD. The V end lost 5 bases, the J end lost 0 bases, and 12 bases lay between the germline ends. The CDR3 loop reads CAISYRGASTDTQYF. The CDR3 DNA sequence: TGTGCCATCAGTTACCGCGGGGCTAGCACAGATACGCAGTATTTT.

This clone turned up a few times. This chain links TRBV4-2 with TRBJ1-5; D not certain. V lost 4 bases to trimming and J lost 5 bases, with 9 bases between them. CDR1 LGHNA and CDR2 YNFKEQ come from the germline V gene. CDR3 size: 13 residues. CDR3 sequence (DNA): TGTGCCAGCAGCCCAAAGTCGGATCAGCCCCAGCATTTT. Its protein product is CASSPKSDQPQHF.

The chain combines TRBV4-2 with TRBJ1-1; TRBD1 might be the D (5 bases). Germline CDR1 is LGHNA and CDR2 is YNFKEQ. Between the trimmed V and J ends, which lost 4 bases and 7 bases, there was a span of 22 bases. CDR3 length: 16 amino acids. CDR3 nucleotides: TGTGCCAGCAGCCCCCAGCCGGGACTTAGGTTCGGTGAAGCTTTCTTT. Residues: CASSPQPGLRFGEAFF.

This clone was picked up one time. This CDR3 reads CATQGDLTEAFF. DNA for the CDR3: TGTGCCACCCAGGGGGATTTGACTGAAGCTTTCTTT. The chain has TRBV10-3 and TRBJ1-1; 7 bases are a match to TRBD1. The CDR3 covers 12 residues. CDR1 ENHRY and CDR2 SYGVKD come from the germline V gene. J was trimmed by 5 bases and V by 10 bases; bases with no gene match: 7.

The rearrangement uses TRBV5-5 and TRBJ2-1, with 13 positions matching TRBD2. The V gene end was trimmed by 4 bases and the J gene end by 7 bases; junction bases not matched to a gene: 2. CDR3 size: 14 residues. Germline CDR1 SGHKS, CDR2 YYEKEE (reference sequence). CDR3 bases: TGTGCCAGCAGCGCGACTAGCGGGAGGAATGAGCAGTTCTTC. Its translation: CASSATSGRNEQFF.

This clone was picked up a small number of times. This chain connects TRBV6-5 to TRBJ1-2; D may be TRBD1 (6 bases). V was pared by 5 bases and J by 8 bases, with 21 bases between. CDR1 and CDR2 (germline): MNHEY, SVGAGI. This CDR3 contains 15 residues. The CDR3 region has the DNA TGTGCCAGCAGTCCTAAATATATAGGGGGGGGCGGCTACACCTTC. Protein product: CASSPKYIGGGGYTF.

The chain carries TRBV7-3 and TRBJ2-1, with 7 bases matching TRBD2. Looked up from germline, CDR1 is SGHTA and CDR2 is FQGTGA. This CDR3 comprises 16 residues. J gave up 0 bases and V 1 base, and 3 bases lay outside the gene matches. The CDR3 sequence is CASSLMASGSYNEQFF. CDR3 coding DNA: TGTGCCAGCAGCTTAATGGCTAGCGGCTCCTACAATGAGCAGTTCTTC.

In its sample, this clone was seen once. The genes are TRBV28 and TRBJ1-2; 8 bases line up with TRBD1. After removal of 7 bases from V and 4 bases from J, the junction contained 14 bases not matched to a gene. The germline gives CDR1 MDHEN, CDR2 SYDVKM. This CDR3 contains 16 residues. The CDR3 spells CASKSPGGGRAYGYTF. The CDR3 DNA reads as TGTGCCAGCAAAAGCCCAGGGGGCGGGAGGGCCTATGGCTACACCTTC.

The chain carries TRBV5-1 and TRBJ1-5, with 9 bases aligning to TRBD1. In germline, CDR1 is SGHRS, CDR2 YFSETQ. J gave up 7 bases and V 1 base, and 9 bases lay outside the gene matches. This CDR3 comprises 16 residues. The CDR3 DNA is TGCGCCAGCAGCTTGATGCCGGGACAGGGAGACCAGCCCCAGCATTTT. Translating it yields CASSLMPGQGDQPQHF.

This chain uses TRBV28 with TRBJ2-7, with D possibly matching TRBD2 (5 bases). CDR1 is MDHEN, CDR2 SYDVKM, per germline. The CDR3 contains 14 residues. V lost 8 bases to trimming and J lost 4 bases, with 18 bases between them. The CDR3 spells CASGSRGLGYEQYF. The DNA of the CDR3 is TGTGCCAGCGGGTCTCGGGGTTTGGGGTACGAGCAGTACTTC.

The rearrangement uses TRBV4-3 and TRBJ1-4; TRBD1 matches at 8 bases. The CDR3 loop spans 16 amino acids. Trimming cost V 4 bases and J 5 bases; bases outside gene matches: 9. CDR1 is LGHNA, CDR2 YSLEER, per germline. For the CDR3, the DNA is TGCGCCAGCAGCCGGGCCGTAGGGACAGGAAATGAAAAACTGTTTTTT. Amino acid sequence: CASSRAVGTGNEKLFF.

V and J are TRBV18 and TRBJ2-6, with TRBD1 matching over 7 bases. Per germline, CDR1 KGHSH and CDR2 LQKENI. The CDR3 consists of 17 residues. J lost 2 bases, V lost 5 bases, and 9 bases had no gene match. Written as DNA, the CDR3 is TGTGCCAGCTCAATCCCGGACAGGCTCGCTGGGGCCAACGTCCTGACTTTC. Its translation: CASSIPDRLAGANVLTF.

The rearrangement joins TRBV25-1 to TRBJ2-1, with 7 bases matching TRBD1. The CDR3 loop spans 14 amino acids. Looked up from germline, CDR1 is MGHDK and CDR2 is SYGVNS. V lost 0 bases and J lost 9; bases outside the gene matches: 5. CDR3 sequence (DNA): TGTGCCAGCAGTGAATATCGAGGGGGCGTTGAGCAGTTCTTC. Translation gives CASSEYRGGVEQFF.

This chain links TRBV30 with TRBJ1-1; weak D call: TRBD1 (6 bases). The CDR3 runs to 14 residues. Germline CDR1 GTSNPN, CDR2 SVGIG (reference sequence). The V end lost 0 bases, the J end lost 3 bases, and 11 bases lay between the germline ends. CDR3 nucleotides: TGTGCCTGGAGTGTACAGGGATTGTACACTGAAGCTTTCTTT. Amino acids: CAWSVQGLYTEAFF.

The CDR3 protein is CASSSPWTSGSYNEQFF. The CDR3 DNA reads as TGTGCCAGCAGTTCGCCTTGGACTAGCGGCTCCTACAATGAGCAGTTCTTC. The V gene is TRBV27, the J gene TRBJ2-1, with 10 bases aligning to TRBD2. Germline V lookup: CDR1 MNHEY, CDR2 SMNVEV (reference sequence). This CDR3 spans 17 amino acids. With 4 bases clipped from V and 0 bases from J, the junction kept 6 bases outside the gene matches.

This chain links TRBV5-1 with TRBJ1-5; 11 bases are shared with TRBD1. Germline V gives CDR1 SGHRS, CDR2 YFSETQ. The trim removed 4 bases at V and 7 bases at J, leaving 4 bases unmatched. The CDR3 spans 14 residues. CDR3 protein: CASSQGQGGQPQHF. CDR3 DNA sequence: TGCGCCAGCAGCCAGGGACAGGGGGGCCAGCCCCAGCATTTT.